This T cell receptor beta chain was identified in a study of regulatory T cells in long-lasting Graves disease. CDR3 regions were amplified by Arm-PCR using iRepertoire HTBI primers to build TCR beta libraries. One entry per CDR3 protein results from TCRdb running MiXCR on the multiplex PCR reads. Of about 440,000 distinct CDR3 sequences listed, less than 20% are singletons. A few counts support this clonotype. The sample's time point: newly diagnosed GD, antithyroid drugs for less than 3 months. The TCR library was prepared using RNA isolated from PBMCs. The source of the patients was an endocrinology department in Xi'an, China. V lost 2 bases, J lost 9 bases, and 18 bases lay in between. The CDR3 runs 15 residues. The germline V gene has CDR1 SGHKS and CDR2 YYEKEE (reference sequence). These data also formed part of another study, on T cells in Graves' hyperthyroidism and ophthalmopathy. That report notes: The primer set for the first-round RT-PCR of the TCR CDR3 was HTBI. Blood also held most thyroid clonotypes expanded beyond 0.001.

The chain joins TRBV5-5 to TRBJ1-5, with a possible D match to TRBD1 (5 bases). Here the sequenced sample was peripheral blood mononuclear cells (PBMCs), taken at new diagnosis, from a patient treated with antithyroid drugs. The sequence came from a woman between 18 and 29 years old with Graves disease. CDR3 loop: CASSLQVGTTGPQHF. The CDR3 region has the DNA TGTGCCAGCAGCTTACAGGTGGGGACTACGGGGCCCCAGCATTTT.